The next 4 T cell receptor beta chains were all read from a single sample in a study of blood T cell repertoires in COVID-19. Libraries were prepared by immunoSEQ multiplex PCR; TCRdb keeps only in-frame clonotypes and omits some of them. The data contain 320,000 or so clones, over 75% of them seen just once; the ten biggest clones take up approximately 0.93%. Sequenced: PBMCs or T cells enriched from blood (not recorded which). Receptor source: a woman aged 25 to 39 who had recovered from COVID-19.

The genes are TRBV4-2 and TRBJ1-5; D remains ambiguous. The CDR3 spans 13 residues. Trimming shortened V by 0 bases and J by 9 bases, and 9 bases separated the two germline ends. CDR1 and CDR2 (germline): LGHNA, YNFKEQ. The CDR3 loop reads CASSQDGGRPQHF. DNA of the CDR3: TGTGCCAGCAGCCAAGACGGAGGCCGGCCCCAGCATTTT.

J is TRBJ1-2 and V is TRBV12-5; 9 bases align to TRBD1. Germline trimming cut 3 bases from V and 7 bases from J; bases unmatched to any gene: 3. This CDR3 is 13 amino acids long. Germline V CDR1 and CDR2: LGHNT, FRNRAP. The CDR3 loop reads CASGFRTGAGYTF. CDR3 nucleotide sequence: TGTGCTAGTGGTTTTCGGACAGGGGCTGGCTACACCTTC.

The rearrangement joins TRBV19 to TRBJ2-7; TRBD1 agrees at 8 bases. Germline assignment: CDR1 LNHDA and CDR2 SQIVND (reference sequence). Trimming cost V 1 base and J 5 bases; bases outside gene matches: 7. CDR3 length: 15 amino acids. The CDR3 region has the DNA TGTGCCAGTAGTATAGCAGGACAGGGTACCGACGAGCAGTACTTC. It is translated as CASSIAGQGTDEQYF.

The rearrangement uses TRBV30 and TRBJ1-2, with TRBD1 matching over 7 bases. Germline V lookup: CDR1 GTSNPN, CDR2 SVGIG (reference sequence). Germline trimming cut 3 bases from V and 0 bases from J; bases unmatched to any gene: 7. This CDR3 comprises 15 residues. The DNA of the CDR3 is TGTGCCTGGAGGCAGGCGGGACAGTCTAACTATGGCTACACCTTC. Protein product: CAWRQAGQSNYGYTF.